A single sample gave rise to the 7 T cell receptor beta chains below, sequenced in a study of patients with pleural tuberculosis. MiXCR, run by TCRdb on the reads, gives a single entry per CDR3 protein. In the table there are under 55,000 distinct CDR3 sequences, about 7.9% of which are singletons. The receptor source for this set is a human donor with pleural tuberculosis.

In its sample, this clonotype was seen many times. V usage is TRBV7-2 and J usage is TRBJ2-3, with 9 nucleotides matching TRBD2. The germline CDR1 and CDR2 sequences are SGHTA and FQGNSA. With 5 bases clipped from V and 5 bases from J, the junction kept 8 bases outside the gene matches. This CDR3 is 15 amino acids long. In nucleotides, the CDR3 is TGTGCCAGCAGCCTTAGCGGGAGTGCGGTAGATACGCAGTATTTT. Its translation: CASSLSGSAVDTQYF.

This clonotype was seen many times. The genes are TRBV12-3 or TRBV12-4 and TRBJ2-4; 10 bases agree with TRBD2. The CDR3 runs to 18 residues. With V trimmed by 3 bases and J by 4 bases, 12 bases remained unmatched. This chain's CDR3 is CASSFNSGIAGGKNIQYF. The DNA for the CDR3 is TGTGCCAGCAGTTTTAATTCCGGCATAGCGGGAGGAAAAAACATTCAGTACTTC.

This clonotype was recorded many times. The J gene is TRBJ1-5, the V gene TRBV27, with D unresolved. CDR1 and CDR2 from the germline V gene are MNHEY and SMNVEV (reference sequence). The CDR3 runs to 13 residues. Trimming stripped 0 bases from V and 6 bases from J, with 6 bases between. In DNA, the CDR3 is TGTGCCAGCAGTTTATCTCGAACTCAGCCCCAGCATTTT. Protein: CASSLSRTQPQHF.

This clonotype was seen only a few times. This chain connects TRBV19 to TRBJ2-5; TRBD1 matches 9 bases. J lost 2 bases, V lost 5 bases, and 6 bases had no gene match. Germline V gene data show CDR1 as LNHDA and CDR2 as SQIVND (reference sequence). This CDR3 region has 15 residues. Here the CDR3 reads CASSQQGARQETQYF. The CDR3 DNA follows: TGTGCCAGTAGTCAACAGGGGGCCAGACAAGAGACCCAGTACTTC.

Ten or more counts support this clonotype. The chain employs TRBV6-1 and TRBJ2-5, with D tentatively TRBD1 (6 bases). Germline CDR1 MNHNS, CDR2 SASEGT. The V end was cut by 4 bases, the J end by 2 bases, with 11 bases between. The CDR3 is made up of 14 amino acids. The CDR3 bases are TGTGCCAGCAGTGTTTGGGGGCCACAAGAGACCCAGTACTTC. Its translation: CASSVWGPQETQYF.

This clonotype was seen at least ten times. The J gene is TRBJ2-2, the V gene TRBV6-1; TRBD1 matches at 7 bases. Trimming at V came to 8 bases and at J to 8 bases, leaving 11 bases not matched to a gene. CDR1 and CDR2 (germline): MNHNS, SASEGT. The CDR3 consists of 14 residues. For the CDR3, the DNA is TGTGCCAGCTCGATACAGGGGCCTGGAGGGGAGCTGTTTTTT. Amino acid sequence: CASSIQGPGGELFF.

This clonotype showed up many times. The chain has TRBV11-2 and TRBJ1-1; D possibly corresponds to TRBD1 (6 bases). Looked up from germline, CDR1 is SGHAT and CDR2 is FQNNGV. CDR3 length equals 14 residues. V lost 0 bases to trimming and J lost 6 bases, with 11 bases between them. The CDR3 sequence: CASSLEGGFAEAFF. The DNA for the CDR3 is TGTGCCAGCAGCTTAGAAGGGGGGTTCGCTGAAGCTTTCTTT.